The 32 T cell receptor beta chains below come from one sample, sequenced in a study of blood T cells in healthy people across ages. Through a sample-barcoded 5' primer and a J-beta primer mix, a second PCR was run for about 6 to 12 cycles. TCRdb redid the calling of the 5' RACE reads with MiXCR, one entry per CDR3 protein. The data contain over 1,500,000 distinct CDR3 sequences, about 50% of them singletons. The source material was blood. Source of these receptors: a woman in her forties in good health.

The rearrangement links TRBV5-1 to TRBJ2-7; D call uncertain. The germline CDR1 and CDR2 sequences are SGHRS and YFSETQ. V was pared by 0 bases and J by 5 bases, with 18 bases between. This CDR3 is 16 amino acids long. In nucleotides, the CDR3 is TGCGCCAGCAGCTTGGCAGGAGAGTTTGGAGCCGACGAGCAGTACTTC. It translates to CASSLAGEFGADEQYF.

This clonotype came up a few times. The chain is built from TRBV6-1 and TRBJ2-1, with 11 bases lining up with TRBD2. Germline V gene data show CDR1 as MNHNS and CDR2 as SASEGT. The CDR3 consists of 17 residues. J gave up 3 bases and V 2 bases, and 6 bases lay outside the gene matches. CDR3 amino acids: CASSELAGGTFYNEQFF. Written as DNA, the CDR3 is TGTGCCAGCAGTGAACTAGCGGGGGGCACGTTCTACAATGAGCAGTTCTTC.

This chain uses TRBV3-1 with TRBJ1-2; 7 bases are shared with TRBD1. V dropped 1 base and J dropped 4; count of bases not matched to a gene: 6. Germline V gene lookup returns CDR1 LGHDT and CDR2 YNNKEL (reference sequence). CDR3 length: 15 residues. The CDR3 DNA reads as TGTGCCAGCAGCCAAGTTGACAGGGCCACCTATGGCTACACCTTC. Translating it yields CASSQVDRATYGYTF.

V and J are TRBV6-2 or TRBV6-3 and TRBJ2-1; 11 nucleotides agree with TRBD2. Unmatched junction bases numbered 9, after V lost 4 bases and J lost 7 bases. CDR1 MNHEY and CDR2 SVGEGT come from the germline V gene. This CDR3 contains 16 residues. Here the CDR3 DNA reads TGTGCCAGCAGTTCTAGACTAGCGGGGTCCTTTAATGAGCAGTTCTTC. Its translation is CASSSRLAGSFNEQFF.

This clonotype was detected only a few times. The rearrangement links TRBV6-2 or TRBV6-3 to TRBJ2-1; D possibly corresponds to TRBD1 (5 bases). The length of the CDR3 is 14 residues. Trimming shortened V by 2 bases and J by 6 bases, and 11 bases separated the two germline ends. The V gene's germline CDR1 is MNHEY and CDR2 SVGEGT. The CDR3 nucleotides are TGTGCCAGCAGTTACGACACAAGGGGCAATGAGCAGTTCTTC. Protein: CASSYDTRGNEQFF.

The V call is TRBV7-9, the J call TRBJ2-7; either TRBD1 or TRBD2 may fit D (5 bases each). The CDR3 consists of 15 residues. V was cut by 5 bases and J by 1 base, with 15 bases left in between. Germline CDR1 reads SEHNR; CDR2 reads FQNEAQ (reference sequence). CDR3 region: CASSARDRASYEQYF. The CDR3 DNA is TGTGCCAGCAGCGCCCGGGACCGAGCGTCCTACGAGCAGTACTTC. Full variable domain (rest looked up from reference TRBV7-9 and TRBJ2-7): DTGVSQNPRHKITKRGQNVTFRCDPISEHNRLYWYRQTLGQGPEFLTYFQNEAQLEKSRLLSDRFSAERPKGSFSTLEIQRTEQGDSAMYLCASSARDRASYEQYFGPGTRLTVT.

In this sample, this clonotype turned up a few times. The chain employs TRBV3-1 and TRBJ2-4; D unresolved. The J call may be incorrect, as the DNA end agrees better with TRBJ2-7. Germline CDR1 and CDR2: LGHDT and YNNKEL (reference sequence). The CDR3 spans 12 residues. CDR3 nucleotide sequence: TGTGCCAGCAGCCAGGAAGTGTACGAGCAGTACTTC. Protein product: CASSQEVYEQYF.

This clonotype was counted between two and nine times. The chain links TRBV4-3 to TRBJ2-5; the D gene is possibly TRBD2 (7 bases). Trimming shortened V by 4 bases and J by 1 base, and 16 bases separated the two germline ends. The CDR3 length is 16 residues. The germline gives CDR1 LGHNA, CDR2 YSLEER. CDR3 residues: CASSPDSGGLQETQYF. The CDR3, as DNA: TGCGCCAGCAGCCCCGATTCGGGGGGCCTCCAAGAGACCCAGTACTTC.

The chain joins TRBV4-3 to TRBJ2-5; D may correspond to TRBD1 or TRBD2 (5 bases each). This CDR3 comprises 16 residues. Trimming left V 0 bases short and J 7 bases short, with 18 bases between. CDR1 is LGHNA and CDR2 is YSLEER in the germline V gene. CDR3 amino acids: CASSQEGARERGTQYF. In nucleotides, the CDR3 is TGCGCCAGCAGCCAAGAAGGTGCGAGGGAGAGGGGGACCCAGTACTTC.

The chain links TRBV6-5 to TRBJ1-2; D is unclear. CDR1 MNHEY and CDR2 SVGAGI come from the germline V gene. CDR3 length equals 13 residues. V gave up 2 bases and J gave up 7 bases, with 11 bases separating them. The CDR3 protein is CASSYTRSFGYTF. CDR3 DNA sequence: TGTGCCAGCAGTTACACCCGGTCCTTTGGCTACACCTTC.

DNA of the CDR3: TGCGCCAGCAGCCCTGGACAGGGGATAAATTCACCCCTCCACTTT. Translated, it gives CASSPGQGINSPLHF. The chain recombines TRBV5-1 with TRBJ1-6, with 9 positions matching TRBD1. V trimming: 4 bases; J trimming: 7 bases; junction bases outside the gene matches: 6. The CDR3 covers 15 residues. Germline V CDR1 and CDR2: SGHRS, YFSETQ. The full variable domain, completed using reference TRBV5-1 and TRBJ1-6, is KAGVTQTPRYLIKTRGQQVTLSCSPISGHRSVSWYQQTPGQGLQFLFEYFSETQRNKGNFPGRFSGRQFSNSRSEMNVSTLELGDSALYLCASSPGQGINSPLHFGNGTRLTVT.

This chain connects TRBV7-2 to TRBJ2-2; D is unclear. Germline V gene lookup returns CDR1 SGHTA and CDR2 FQGNSA. The V end lost 4 bases, the J end lost 1 base, and 10 bases lay between the germline ends. The CDR3 has 15 amino acids. CDR3 sequence reads: CASSSLLWNTGELFF. CDR3 DNA sequence: TGTGCCAGCAGCTCACTACTATGGAACACCGGGGAGCTGTTTTTT.

The chain joins TRBV20-1 to TRBJ1-4; D perhaps matches TRBD1 (5 bases). This CDR3 spans 16 amino acids. Germline-derived CDR1 and CDR2 are DFQATT and SNEGSKA (reference sequence). Trimming stripped 4 bases from V and 8 bases from J, with 23 bases between. CDR3 sequence: CSATRLQEAVLEKLFF. The DNA of the CDR3 is TGCAGTGCTACCCGGTTACAGGAGGCCGTATTGGAAAAACTGTTTTTT.

The J gene is TRBJ1-5, the V gene TRBV27, with unresolved D. From germline, CDR1 is MNHEY and CDR2 SMNVEV (reference sequence). The V end lost 6 bases, the J end lost 5 bases, and 11 bases lay between the germline ends. The CDR3 has 13 residues. This chain's CDR3 is CASRPGSDQPQHF. DNA of the CDR3: TGTGCCAGCAGACCGGGGAGCGATCAGCCCCAGCATTTT.

This clonotype occurred a few times. The chain combines TRBV7-2 with TRBJ1-2; D unclear. Germline loops: CDR1 SGHTA, CDR2 FQGNSA. V was clipped by 1 base and J by 0 bases, with 9 bases between them. The CDR3 is 15 amino acids. The CDR3 DNA sequence: TGTGCCAGCAGCTTAGATTTCAGAACTAACTATGGCTACACCTTC. This translates into CASSLDFRTNYGYTF. Looking up the rest from reference TRBV7-2 and TRBJ1-2 gives the full variable domain: GAGVSQSPSNKVTEKGKDVELRCDPISGHTALYWYRQSLGQGLEFLIYFQGNSAPDKSGLPSDRFSAERTGGSVSTLTIQRTQQEDSAVYLCASSLDFRTNYGYTFGSGTRLTVV.

The gene calls are TRBV12-3 or TRBV12-4 and TRBJ2-5; D gene ambiguous. The V end was cut by 6 bases, the J end by 1 base, with 12 bases between. The CDR3 is 14 amino acids. In nucleotides, the CDR3 is TGTGCCAGCAGGCCGATCGCGCCCCAAGAGACCCAGTACTTC. Amino acids: CASRPIAPQETQYF.

The chain uses TRBV7-2 and TRBJ2-1; the D is unclear. The DNA end favors TRBJ2-7, so the J call may be wrong. CDR1 SGHTA and CDR2 FQGNSA come from the germline V gene. The CDR3 contains 16 residues. As DNA, the CDR3 is TGTGCCAGCAGCTTAAGGCAGCACCGCTCCTACAATGAGCAGTACTTC. Translated, it gives CASSLRQHRSYNEQYF.

The CDR3 loop is CASGRTGIENIQYF. The CDR3 nucleotides read TGTGCCAGCGGCCGAACAGGGATCGAAAACATTCAGTACTTC. J is TRBJ2-4 and V is TRBV3-1, with a weak D call TRBD1 (6 bases). Trimming pared 8 bases from V and 5 bases from J, leaving 16 bases between. Germline loops: CDR1 LGHDT, CDR2 YNNKEL (reference sequence). The length of the CDR3 is 14 residues.

This sequence joins TRBV7-8 and TRBJ2-6, with TRBD1 identical over 10 bases. The CDR3 runs to 18 residues. Germline V gene sequence: CDR1 SGHVS, CDR2 FQNEAQ. V lost 5 bases and J lost 3; bases outside the gene matches: 10. CDR3 protein: CASSGQGVPTGGANVLTF. CDR3 sequence (DNA): TGTGCCAGCAGCGGACAGGGGGTACCCACCGGTGGGGCCAACGTCCTGACTTTC.

This clonotype has only a few counts. The rearrangement joins TRBV7-2 to TRBJ2-1; no clear D. Germline V CDR1 and CDR2: SGHTA, FQGNSA. The CDR3 has 12 amino acids. Trimming stripped 8 bases from V and 4 bases from J, with 9 bases between. The CDR3 loop reads CASGVNYNEQFF. CDR3 coding DNA: TGTGCCAGCGGGGTCAATTACAATGAGCAGTTCTTC.

The sample holds a few counts of this clonotype. This sequence joins TRBV6-5 and TRBJ2-1; 9 bases map to TRBD2. Judging by the DNA end, TRBJ2-7 fits better; the J call may be wrong. This CDR3 is built from 16 residues. CDR1 MNHEY and CDR2 SVGAGI come from the germline V gene. CDR3: CASRAAGGFSYNEQYF. CDR3 DNA: TGTGCCAGCAGGGCGGCGGGGGGGTTCTCCTACAATGAGCAGTACTTC.

This clonotype was counted only a few times. The V gene is TRBV4-3, the J gene TRBJ2-7; possibly TRBD1 or TRBD2 for D (6 bases each). The end of the DNA aligns better with TRBJ2-5, so the J call may be wrong. This CDR3 contains 17 residues. The germline V gene encodes CDR1 LGHNA and CDR2 YSLEER. In nucleotides, the CDR3 is TGCGCCAGCAGCCTCGGTTTCGGGGGCGGAGCAGGGGAGACCCAGTACTTC. As protein: CASSLGFGGGAGETQYF.

This clonotype has more than one count but fewer than ten. The chain combines TRBV27 with TRBJ2-3; perhaps TRBD2 as D (5 bases). Trimming left V 5 bases short and J 6 bases short, with 21 bases between. Germline CDR1 MNHEY, CDR2 SMNVEV (reference sequence). The CDR3 length is 16 residues. This CDR3 is CASSLTPSIKRDTQYF. CDR3 nucleotides: TGTGCCAGCAGTCTAACCCCCTCGATAAAGCGGGATACGCAGTATTTT.

The chain combines TRBV5-1 with TRBJ2-3; TRBD2 matches 8 bases. The CDR3 runs to 15 residues. CDR1 is SGHRS, CDR2 YFSETQ, per germline. The V gene end was trimmed by 4 bases and the J gene end by 3 bases; junction bases not matched to a gene: 7. The CDR3 reads CASSKGGLVTDTQYF. In DNA, the CDR3 is TGCGCCAGCAGCAAAGGGGGACTAGTGACAGATACGCAGTATTTT.

The chain links TRBV6-2 or TRBV6-3 to TRBJ2-3; 8 nucleotides align to TRBD2. The CDR3 extends over 17 amino acids. Germline lookup yields CDR1 MNHEY and CDR2 SVGEGT. The V gene end was trimmed by 6 bases and the J gene end by 2 bases; junction bases not matched to a gene: 13. For the CDR3, the DNA is TGTGCCAGCAGACCTTCGCTAGGCGGGGGGTTCACAGATACGCAGTATTTT. It encodes CASRPSLGGGFTDTQYF.

The gene calls are TRBV7-2 and TRBJ1-2, with D unresolved. The germline V and J ends were trimmed by 1 base and 5 bases, with 14 bases remaining between them. The CDR3 loop spans 15 amino acids. CDR1 SGHTA and CDR2 FQGNSA come from the germline V gene. CDR3 region: CASSLDGRSFYGYTF. The CDR3 bases are TGTGCCAGCAGCTTAGATGGCAGGTCCTTTTATGGCTACACCTTC.

As regards this clonotype: This may arise from a read error, as a much more abundant clone is one base away. The V and J genes are TRBV28 and TRBJ2-5; either TRBD1 or TRBD2 may supply D (5 bases each). Trimming removed 2 bases at V and 11 bases at J, with 24 bases between. Per the germline V gene, CDR1 is MDHEN and CDR2 is SYDVKM. CDR3 length: 16 amino acids. The CDR3: CASSLTGRPYRNEQYF. The CDR3 coding sequence is TGTGCCAGCAGTTTAACGGGACGGCCTTATCGCAATGAGCAGTACTTC. The variable domain in full, with the rest retrieved from reference TRBV28 and TRBJ2-5, is DVKVTQSSRYLVKRTGEKVFLECVQDMDHENMFWYRQDPGLGLRLIYFSYDVKMKEKGDIPEGYSVSREKKERFSLILESASTNQTSMYLCASSLTGRPYRNEQYFGPGTRLLVL.

This clonotype turned up a few times. The CDR3 bases are TGCGCCAGCAGGGATCGGGCCGCACAAGATACGCAGTATTTT. It is translated as CASRDRAAQDTQYF. This chain uses TRBV5-1 with TRBJ2-3, with no clear D. In germline, CDR1 is SGHRS, CDR2 YFSETQ. This CDR3 region has 14 residues. V was pared by 5 bases and J by 5 bases, with 15 bases between.

The chain recombines TRBV3-1 with TRBJ1-1; no clear D gene. This CDR3 spans 13 amino acids. Germline lookup yields CDR1 LGHDT and CDR2 YNNKEL (reference sequence). V lost 1 base and J 3 bases, leaving 6 bases between the germline ends. The CDR3 spells CASSQVVDTEAFF. The CDR3, as DNA: TGTGCCAGCAGCCAAGTTGTGGACACTGAAGCTTTCTTT.

This chain links TRBV2 with TRBJ2-1; 8 bases agree with TRBD2. V trimming: 7 bases; J trimming: 2 bases; junction bases outside the gene matches: 4. The CDR3 runs 14 residues. Germline CDR1 reads SNHLY; CDR2 reads FYNNEI. Written as DNA, the CDR3 is TGTGCCAGCAAGGCGGGGGGCGCCTACAATGAGCAGTTCTTC. Amino acid sequence: CASKAGGAYNEQFF.

This clonotype was seen more than once but under ten times. The chain uses TRBV10-3 and TRBJ1-5; D ambiguous. This CDR3 has 14 residues. The V gene's germline CDR1 is ENHRY and CDR2 SYGVKD. Trimming cost V 8 bases and J 1 base, with 12 bases left between them. The CDR3 sequence is CAISKTSSNQPQHF. The CDR3 nucleotides read TGTGCCATCTCCAAGACCAGCAGCAATCAGCCCCAGCATTTT.

This clonotype was seen a handful of times. CDR3 sequence: CASSLGPSPLHF. The CDR3 bases are TGTGCCAGCAGCTTAGGGCCCTCACCCCTCCACTTT. This chain joins TRBV7-9 and TRBJ1-6; D uncertain. The CDR3 runs 12 residues. V was clipped by 1 base and J by 10 bases, with 5 bases between them. CDR1 and CDR2 (germline): SEHNR, FQNEAQ (reference sequence).